This T cell receptor (beta chain) was found in a study of blood T cell repertoires in COVID-19 (TCRdb year 2020). About the investigation overall: Samples covering the acute and convalescent phases of COVID-19 were provided by collaborators in the United States, Italy and Spain. The material from the prospective study consisted of cDNA or gDNA derived from T cells, B-cell-depleted T cells, or PBMCs. Deeply sampled blood TCRbeta repertoires from subjects exposed to, actively infected with, or recovered from COVID-19 were included in the dataset. The repertoires were released in a freely available public database meant as a resource for research on the immune response to SARS-CoV-2. The samples were drawn from two sources: the first 160 participants of the ongoing ImmuneRACE study, and 950 to 1,500 subjects contributed by 6 global collaborators. The sample metadata nearly always contained a de-identified subject ID, COVID-19 status, age in years and sex. HLA class I and class II types, where available, came from metadata supplied by the sample provider rather than from assay-based typing.

V loses 6 bases of germline sequence and J loses 4 bases, and the interval between the two ends is 15 bases. The CDR3 holds 14 amino acids from the cysteine to the phenylalanine. Of all the DNA, just the CDR3 is kept, 42 bases in frame from base 1. As encoded in the germline V gene, CDR1 is MGHRA while CDR2 is YSYEKL. TCRbeta CDR3 regions were amplified from genomic DNA using the immunoSEQ Assay, a bias-controlled multiplex PCR. In the paper's pipeline: Nucleated cell counts per sample were estimated from amplification of reference gene primers within the assay. Sequence reads were collapsed and filtered to measure the absolute abundance of every unique TCRbeta CDR3 rearrangement. For each sample, productive Simpson clonality was calculated as the square root of Simpson's diversity index over productive rearrangements. In its TCRdb copy, this immuneACCESS table keeps in-frame sequences only and misses some clones. Where compared with another copy, unresolved V genes explain less than half of these, and the others have no known cause. V and J calls and clone size are as listed in that table; D and trimming were resolved from the DNA. Present in this sample are 250,000 to 300,000 clones, roughly 89% of which were seen just once. Clones ranked in the top ten supply approximately 2.2% of the sample.

Results the study describes overall, beyond this receptor: How much clinical and demographic metadata was included differed by source and by participant, and the metadata was provided uncurated.

Each collaborating institution followed its own protocols to collect whole blood in K2EDTA tubes. Collaborator samples were shipped for TCRbeta analysis as frozen whole blood, isolated PBMCs, or DNA extracted from either sample type. On this clone: Its target antigen remains unknown. No base quality information exists; no much larger clone differs at one position.

Sequences were obtained from peripheral blood. The source of this sequence is a man over 45 with acute or convalescent COVID-19. The chain joins TRBV4-1 to TRBJ1-1; there is no confident call for the D gene. The base sequence is TGCGCCAGCAGACTAGTACCGACGGGCACTGAAGCTTTCTTT. Its product reads: CASRLVPTGTEAFF.